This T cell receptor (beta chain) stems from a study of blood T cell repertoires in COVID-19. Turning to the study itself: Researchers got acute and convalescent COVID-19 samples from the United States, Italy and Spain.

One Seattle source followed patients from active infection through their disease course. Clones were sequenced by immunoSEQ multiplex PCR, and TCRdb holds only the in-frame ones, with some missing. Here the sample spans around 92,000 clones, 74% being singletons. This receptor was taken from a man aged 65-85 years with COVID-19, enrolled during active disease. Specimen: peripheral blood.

The CDR3 loop reads CAWLDKRNTEAFF. CDR3 bases: TGTGCCTGGCTGGACAAGAGAAACACTGAAGCTTTCTTT. The J gene is TRBJ1-1, the V gene TRBV30, with D perhaps matching TRBD1 (5 bases). Trimming took off 5 bases at V and 2 bases at J, with 12 bases between the two ends. CDR1 is GTSNPN, CDR2 SVGIG, per germline (reference sequence). The CDR3 totals 13 residues.